This passage covers 11 T cell receptor beta chains from one sample sequenced in a study of shared clonotypes between healthy human individuals. The table came from immunoSEQ multiplex PCR; TCRdb's copy has only in-frame clones and leaves some out. The data show roughly 2.2 million clones, approximately 95% seen once. Sequencing was carried out using naive CD4+ T cells from PBMCs. Subset meaning: CD45RA+ positively selected. These TCRs come from a man younger than 35 in good health. Some clones in this sample may be carry-over from other donors' samples.

The chain employs TRBV30 and TRBJ1-2; 7 bases match TRBD1. Trimming at V came to 2 bases and at J to 4 bases, leaving 4 bases not matched to a gene. There are 13 residues in the CDR3. The germline gives CDR1 GTSNPN, CDR2 SVGIG (reference sequence). The CDR3 DNA follows: TGTGCCTGGAGTCGACAGGGCCTCTATGGCTACACCTTC. It translates to CAWSRQGLYGYTF. Full variable domain (remainder filled in from reference TRBV30 and TRBJ1-2): SQTIHQWPATLVQPVGSPLSLECTVEGTSNPNLYWYRQAAGRGLQLLFYSVGIGQISSEVPQNLSASRPQDRQFILSSKKLLLSDSGFYLCAWSRQGLYGYTFGSGTRLTVV.

This clone has just one count. The gene calls are TRBV5-6 and TRBJ2-3; 13 positions agree with TRBD2. This CDR3 comprises 16 residues. Germline lookup yields CDR1 SGHDT and CDR2 YYEEEE. After removal of 4 bases from V and 6 bases from J, the junction contained 8 bases not matched to a gene. Written as DNA, the CDR3 is TGTGCCAGCAGCCCCGGACTAGCGGGAGCTGGGGATACGCAGTATTTT. Its protein is CASSPGLAGAGDTQYF.

The chain is built from TRBV5-1 and TRBJ2-7; 11 bases fit TRBD1. CDR3 length equals 12 residues. Germline CDR1 reads SGHRS; CDR2 reads YFSETQ. Losses at the gene ends were 4 bases for V and 12 bases for J; bases not matched to a gene: 6. The CDR3 region is CASSPDRGPMYF. As DNA, the CDR3 is TGCGCCAGCAGCCCGGACAGGGGGCCCATGTACTTC.

J is TRBJ1-2 and V is TRBV7-2; no reliable D call. Germline CDR1 SGHTA, CDR2 FQGNSA. CDR3 length: 12 amino acids. Trimming shortened V by 3 bases and J by 8 bases, and 10 bases separated the two germline ends. The DNA of the CDR3 is TGTGCCAGCAGCTTTATCGCAGGAGGCTACACCTTC. Protein sequence: CASSFIAGGYTF.

The J gene is TRBJ1-2, the V gene TRBV14; D uncertain. Trimming took 4 bases from V and 8 from J, leaving 8 bases between them. This CDR3 contains 11 residues. Germline CDR1 is SGHDN and CDR2 is FVKESK. The DNA of the CDR3 is TGTGCCAGCAGCCCCGGGGTAGGCTACACCTTC. Residues: CASSPGVGYTF.

The genes are TRBV2 and TRBJ1-4, with D maybe TRBD1 (6 bases). Deletions cut 6 bases from V and 4 bases from J, with 12 bases between. Germline CDR1 reads SNHLY; CDR2 reads FYNNEI. This CDR3 comprises 14 residues. The CDR3, as DNA: TGTGCCAGCAGCCTGCTAGGGGGTAATGAAAAACTGTTTTTT. Its translation: CASSLLGGNEKLFF.

The chain couples TRBV9 to TRBJ2-1; D possibly corresponds to TRBD2 (5 bases). This CDR3 comprises 16 residues. Trimming took 4 bases from V and 3 from J, leaving 17 bases between them. In germline, CDR1 is SGDLS, CDR2 YYNGEE. DNA of the CDR3: TGTGCCAGCAGCCGGGAACCGCAGGCGGTCTACAATGAGCAGTTCTTC. This gives the protein CASSREPQAVYNEQFF.

The chain has TRBV5-4 and TRBJ2-1, with 7 bases aligning to TRBD2. Trimming at V came to 1 base and at J to 6 bases, leaving 10 bases not matched to a gene. This CDR3 spans 16 amino acids. The germline V gene encodes CDR1 SGHNT and CDR2 YYREEE (reference sequence). CDR3 coding DNA: TGTGCCAGCAGCTTGACGACTAGCAGTCTGGGCAATGAGCAGTTCTTC. This sequence encodes CASSLTTSSLGNEQFF.

V is TRBV7-2 and J is TRBJ1-1, with D hard to call. The length of the CDR3 is 13 residues. The V end lost 2 bases, the J end lost 6 bases, and 10 bases lay between the germline ends. Germline CDR1 and CDR2: SGHTA and FQGNSA. CDR3 sequence reads: CASSLIRAPEAFF. CDR3 sequence (DNA): TGTGCCAGCAGCTTAATTAGAGCCCCTGAAGCTTTCTTT.

J is TRBJ2-3 and V is TRBV18; 11 bases agree with TRBD2. The length of the CDR3 is 13 residues. Germline V gene sequence: CDR1 KGHSH, CDR2 LQKENI. V lost 8 bases and J lost 4; bases outside the gene matches: 2. The CDR3 protein is CASHSGRADTQYF. CDR3 DNA sequence: TGTGCCAGCCATAGCGGGAGGGCAGATACGCAGTATTTT.

This clone was found once. This chain links TRBV7-2 with TRBJ1-4; a weak D match, TRBD1 (5 bases). CDR3 size: 15 residues. The germline V gene encodes CDR1 SGHTA and CDR2 FQGNSA. V lost 4 bases to trimming and J lost 0 bases, with 9 bases between them. The DNA of the CDR3 is TGTGCCAGCAGCTCAGACAGCTCAACTAATGAAAAACTGTTTTTT. It specifies CASSSDSSTNEKLFF. Based on the CDR3 plus reference TRBV7-2 and TRBJ1-4, the full variable domain is GAGVSQSPSNKVTEKGKDVELRCDPISGHTALYWYRQSLGQGLEFLIYFQGNSAPDKSGLPSDRFSAERTGGSVSTLTIQRTQQEDSAVYLCASSSDSSTNEKLFFGSGTQLSVL.